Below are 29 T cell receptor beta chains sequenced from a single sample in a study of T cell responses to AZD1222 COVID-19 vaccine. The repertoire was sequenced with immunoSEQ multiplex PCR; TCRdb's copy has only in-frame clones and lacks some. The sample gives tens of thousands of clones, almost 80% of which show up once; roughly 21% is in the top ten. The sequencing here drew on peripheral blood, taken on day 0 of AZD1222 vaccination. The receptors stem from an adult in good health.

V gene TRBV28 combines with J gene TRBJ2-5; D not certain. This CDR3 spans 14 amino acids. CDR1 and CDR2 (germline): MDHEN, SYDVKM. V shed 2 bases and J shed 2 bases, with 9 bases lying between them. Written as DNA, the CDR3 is TGTGCCAGCAGTTTAACGAGCGCTCAAGAGACCCAGTACTTC. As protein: CASSLTSAQETQYF.

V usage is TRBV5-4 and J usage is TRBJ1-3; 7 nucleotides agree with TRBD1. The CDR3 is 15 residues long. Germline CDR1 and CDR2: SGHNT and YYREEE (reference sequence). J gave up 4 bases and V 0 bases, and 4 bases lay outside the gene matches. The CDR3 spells CASSLEGASGNTIYF. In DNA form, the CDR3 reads TGTGCCAGCAGCTTGGAGGGGGCTTCCGGAAACACCATATATTTT.

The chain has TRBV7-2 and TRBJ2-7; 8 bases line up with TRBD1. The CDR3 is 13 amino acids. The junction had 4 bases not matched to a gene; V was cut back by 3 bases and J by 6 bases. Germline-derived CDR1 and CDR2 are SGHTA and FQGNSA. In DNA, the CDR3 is TGTGCCAGCAGCTTCGACAGGGGCGGCGAGCAGTACTTC. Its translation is CASSFDRGGEQYF.

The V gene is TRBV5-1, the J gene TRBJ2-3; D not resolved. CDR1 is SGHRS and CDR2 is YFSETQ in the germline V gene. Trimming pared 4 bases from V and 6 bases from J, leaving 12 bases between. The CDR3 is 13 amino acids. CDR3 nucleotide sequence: TGCGCCAGCAGCGTCGGAAGGGCTGATACGCAGTATTTT. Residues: CASSVGRADTQYF.

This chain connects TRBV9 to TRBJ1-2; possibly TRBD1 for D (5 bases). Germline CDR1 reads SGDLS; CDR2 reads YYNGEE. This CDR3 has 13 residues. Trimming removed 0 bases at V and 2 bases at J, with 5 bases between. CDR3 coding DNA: TGTGCCAGCAGCGTAGGGGGGAACTATGGCTACACCTTC. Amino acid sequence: CASSVGGNYGYTF.

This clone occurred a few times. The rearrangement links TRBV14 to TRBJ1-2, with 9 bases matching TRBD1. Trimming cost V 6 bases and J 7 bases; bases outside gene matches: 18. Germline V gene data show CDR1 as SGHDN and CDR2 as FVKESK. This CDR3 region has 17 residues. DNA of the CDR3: TGTGCCAGCAGGAAGGGGGGACAGGGAGGCCTAATCGGTGGCTACACCTTC. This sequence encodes CASRKGGQGGLIGGYTF.

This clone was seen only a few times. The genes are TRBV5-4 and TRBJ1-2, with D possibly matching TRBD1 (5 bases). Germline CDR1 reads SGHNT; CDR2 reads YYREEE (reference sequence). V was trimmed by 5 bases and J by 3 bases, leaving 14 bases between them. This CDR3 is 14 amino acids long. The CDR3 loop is CASRRDRSDYGYTF. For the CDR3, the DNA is TGTGCCAGCAGACGGGACCGATCCGACTATGGCTACACCTTC.

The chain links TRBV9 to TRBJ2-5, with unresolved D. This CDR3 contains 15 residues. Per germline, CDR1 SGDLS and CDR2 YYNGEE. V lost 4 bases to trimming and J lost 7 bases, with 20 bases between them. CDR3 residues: CASSPRSMGMRTQYF. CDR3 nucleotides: TGTGCCAGCAGCCCACGGTCTATGGGCATGAGGACCCAGTACTTC.

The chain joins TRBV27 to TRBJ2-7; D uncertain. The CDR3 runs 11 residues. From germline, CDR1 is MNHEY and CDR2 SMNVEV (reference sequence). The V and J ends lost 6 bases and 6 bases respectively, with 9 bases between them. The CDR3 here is CASRSASEQYF. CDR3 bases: TGTGCCAGCAGAAGCGCTTCCGAGCAGTACTTC.

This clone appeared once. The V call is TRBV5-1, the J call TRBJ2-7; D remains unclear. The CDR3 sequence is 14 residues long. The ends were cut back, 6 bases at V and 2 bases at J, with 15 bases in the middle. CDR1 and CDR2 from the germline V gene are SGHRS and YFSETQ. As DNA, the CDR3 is TGCGCCAGCAACCTGGATGTCCAAGCCTACGAGCAGTACTTC. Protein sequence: CASNLDVQAYEQYF.

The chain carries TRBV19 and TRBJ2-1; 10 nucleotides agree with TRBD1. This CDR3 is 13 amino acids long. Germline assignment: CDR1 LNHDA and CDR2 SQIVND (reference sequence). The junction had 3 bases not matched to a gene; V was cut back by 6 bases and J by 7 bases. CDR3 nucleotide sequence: TGTGCCAGTAGGGGACAGGGGCGGAATGAGCAGTTCTTC. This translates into CASRGQGRNEQFF.

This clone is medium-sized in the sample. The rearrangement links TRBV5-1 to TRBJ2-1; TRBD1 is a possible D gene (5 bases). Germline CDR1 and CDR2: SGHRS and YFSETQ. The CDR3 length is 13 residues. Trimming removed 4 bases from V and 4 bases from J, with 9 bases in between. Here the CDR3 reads CASSLDSYNEQFF. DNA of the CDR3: TGCGCCAGCAGCCTAGACAGTTACAATGAGCAGTTCTTC.

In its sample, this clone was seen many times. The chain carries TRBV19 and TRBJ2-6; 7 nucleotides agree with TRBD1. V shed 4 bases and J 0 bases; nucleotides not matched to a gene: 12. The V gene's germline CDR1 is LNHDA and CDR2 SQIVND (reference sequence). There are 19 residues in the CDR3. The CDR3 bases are TGTGCCAGTAGTAAAACTTACCGGGACAGAGACTCTGGGGCCAACGTCCTGACTTTC. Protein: CASSKTYRDRDSGANVLTF. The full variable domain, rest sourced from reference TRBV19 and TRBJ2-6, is DGGITQSPKYLFRKEGQNVTLSCEQNLNHDAMYWYRQDPGQGLRLIYYSQIVNDFQKGDIAEGYSVSREKKESFPLTVTSAQKNPTAFYLCASSKTYRDRDSGANVLTFGAGSRLTVL.

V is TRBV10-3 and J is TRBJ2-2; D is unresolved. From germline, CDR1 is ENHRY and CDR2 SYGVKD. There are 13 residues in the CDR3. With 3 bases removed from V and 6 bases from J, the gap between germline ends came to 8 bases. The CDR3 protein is CAISDSRAGELFF. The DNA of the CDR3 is TGTGCCATCAGTGATTCTCGGGCCGGGGAGCTGTTTTTT.

CDR3 sequence: CASSMIPPEVNEQFF. The CDR3 nucleotides are TGTGCCAGTAGTATGATACCCCCAGAAGTCAATGAGCAGTTCTTC. The chain uses TRBV19 and TRBJ2-1; D gene uncertain. The CDR3 runs to 15 residues. The germline V gene has CDR1 LNHDA and CDR2 SQIVND (reference sequence). V was shortened by 3 bases and J by 6 bases, with 15 bases between the two germline ends. Drawing the rest from reference TRBV19 and TRBJ2-1, the complete variable domain is DGGITQSPKYLFRKEGQNVTLSCEQNLNHDAMYWYRQDPGQGLRLIYYSQIVNDFQKGDIAEGYSVSREKKESFPLTVTSAQKNPTAFYLCASSMIPPEVNEQFFGPGTRLTVL.

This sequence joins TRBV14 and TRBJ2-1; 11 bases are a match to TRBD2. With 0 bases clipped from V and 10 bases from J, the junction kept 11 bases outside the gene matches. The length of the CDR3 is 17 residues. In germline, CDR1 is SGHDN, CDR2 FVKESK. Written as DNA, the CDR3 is TGTGCCAGCAGCCAAGATAATTGGTCTAGCGGGAGGTACGAGCAGTTCTTC. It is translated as CASSQDNWSSGRYEQFF. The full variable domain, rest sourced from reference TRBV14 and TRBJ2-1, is EAGVTQFPSHSVIEKGQTVTLRCDPISGHDNLYWYRRVMGKEIKFLLHFVKESKQDESGMPNNRFLAERTGGTYSTLKVQPAELEDSGVYFCASSQDNWSSGRYEQFFGPGTRLTVL.

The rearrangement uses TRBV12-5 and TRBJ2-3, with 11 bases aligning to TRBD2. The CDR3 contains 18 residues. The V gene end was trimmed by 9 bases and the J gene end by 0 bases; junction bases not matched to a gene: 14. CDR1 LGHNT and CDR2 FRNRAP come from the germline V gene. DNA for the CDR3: TGTGCTAGCTCTTGGGGGTATAGCGGGAGGGCCAGCACAGATACGCAGTATTTT. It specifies CASSWGYSGRASTDTQYF.

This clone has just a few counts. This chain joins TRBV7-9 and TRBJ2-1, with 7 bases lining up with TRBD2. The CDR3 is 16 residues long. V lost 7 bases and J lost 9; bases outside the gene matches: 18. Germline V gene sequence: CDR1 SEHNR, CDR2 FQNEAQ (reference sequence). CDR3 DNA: TGTGCCAGCACCCCAAATTTTAGGCGGGAGAGGATTGAGCAGTTCTTC. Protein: CASTPNFRRERIEQFF.

This CDR3 is CASSLGQDNQPQHF. CDR3 sequence (DNA): TGTGCCAGCAGCTTAGGACAGGACAATCAGCCCCAGCATTTT. V is TRBV7-8 and J is TRBJ1-5; maybe TRBD1 (6 bases). Germline CDR1 reads SGHVS; CDR2 reads FQNEAQ. The CDR3 consists of 14 residues. V lost 1 base and J 3 bases, leaving 7 bases between the germline ends.

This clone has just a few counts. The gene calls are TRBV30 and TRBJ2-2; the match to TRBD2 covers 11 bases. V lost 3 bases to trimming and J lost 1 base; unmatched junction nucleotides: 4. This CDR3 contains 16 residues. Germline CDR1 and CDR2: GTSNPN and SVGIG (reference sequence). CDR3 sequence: CAWSRGLAENTGELFF. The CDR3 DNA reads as TGTGCCTGGAGCCGGGGACTAGCGGAGAACACCGGGGAGCTGTTTTTT.

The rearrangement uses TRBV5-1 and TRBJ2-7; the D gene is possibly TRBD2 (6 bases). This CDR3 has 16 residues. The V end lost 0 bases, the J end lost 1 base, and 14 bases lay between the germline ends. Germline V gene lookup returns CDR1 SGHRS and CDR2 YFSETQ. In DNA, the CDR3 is TGCGCCAGCAGCTTGGCAAGGACGGGAGAATCCTACGAGCAGTACTTC. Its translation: CASSLARTGESYEQYF.

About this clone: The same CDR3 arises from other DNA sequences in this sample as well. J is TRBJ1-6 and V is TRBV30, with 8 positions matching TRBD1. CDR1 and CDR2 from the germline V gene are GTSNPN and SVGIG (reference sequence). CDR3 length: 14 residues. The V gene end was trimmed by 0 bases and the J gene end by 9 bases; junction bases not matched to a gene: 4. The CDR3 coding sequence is TGTGCCTGGAGTGTGCGGCAGGGGGCTTCACCCCTCCACTTT. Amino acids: CAWSVRQGASPLHF. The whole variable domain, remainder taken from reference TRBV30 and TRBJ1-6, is SQTIHQWPATLVQPVGSPLSLECTVEGTSNPNLYWYRQAAGRGLQLLFYSVGIGQISSEVPQNLSASRPQDRQFILSSKKLLLSDSGFYLCAWSVRQGASPLHFGNGTRLTVT.

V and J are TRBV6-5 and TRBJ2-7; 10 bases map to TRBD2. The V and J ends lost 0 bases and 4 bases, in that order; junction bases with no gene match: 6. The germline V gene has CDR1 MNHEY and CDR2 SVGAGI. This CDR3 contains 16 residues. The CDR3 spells CASSYSRLAGVYEQYF. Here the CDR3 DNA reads TGTGCCAGCAGTTACTCGAGGCTAGCGGGAGTGTACGAGCAGTACTTC.

The CDR3 DNA reads TGTGCCAGCAGCTCGGCGGGACAGGGGGCTGGGGAGCAGTTCTTC. Amino acids: CASSSAGQGAGEQFF. This chain links TRBV5-5 with TRBJ2-1; 12 bases are a match to TRBD1. CDR3 size: 15 residues. The germline V gene has CDR1 SGHKS and CDR2 YYEKEE (reference sequence). The junction had 8 bases not matched to a gene; V was cut back by 3 bases and J by 10 bases.

The CDR3 loop reads CASSPGVDGGYTF. CDR3 bases: TGTGCCAGCAGTCCGGGGGTCGACGGAGGCTACACCTTC. This chain links TRBV12-3 or TRBV12-4 with TRBJ1-2, with TRBD1 as a possible D gene (5 bases). Trimming pared 5 bases from V and 8 bases from J, leaving 15 bases between. This CDR3 is 13 amino acids long.

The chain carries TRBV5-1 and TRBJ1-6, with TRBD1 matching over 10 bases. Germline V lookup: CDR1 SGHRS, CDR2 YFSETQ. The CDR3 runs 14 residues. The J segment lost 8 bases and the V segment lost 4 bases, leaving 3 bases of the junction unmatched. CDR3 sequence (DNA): TGCGCCAGCAGCCCGGGGACAGGGGATTCACCCCTCCACTTT. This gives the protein CASSPGTGDSPLHF.

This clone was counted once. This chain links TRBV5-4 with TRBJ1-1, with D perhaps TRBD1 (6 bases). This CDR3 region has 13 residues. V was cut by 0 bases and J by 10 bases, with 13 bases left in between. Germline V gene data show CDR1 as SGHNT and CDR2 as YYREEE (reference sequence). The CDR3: CASSLEGVEGAFF. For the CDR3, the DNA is TGTGCCAGCAGCTTGGAGGGGGTGGAGGGAGCTTTCTTT.

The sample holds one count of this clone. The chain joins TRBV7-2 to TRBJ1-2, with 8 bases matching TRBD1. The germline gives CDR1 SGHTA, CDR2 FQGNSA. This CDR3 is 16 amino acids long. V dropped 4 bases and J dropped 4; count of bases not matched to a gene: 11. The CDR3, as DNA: TGTGCCAGCAGCTCACATTCGGGACAGGCTTTCTATGGCTACACCTTC. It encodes CASSSHSGQAFYGYTF.

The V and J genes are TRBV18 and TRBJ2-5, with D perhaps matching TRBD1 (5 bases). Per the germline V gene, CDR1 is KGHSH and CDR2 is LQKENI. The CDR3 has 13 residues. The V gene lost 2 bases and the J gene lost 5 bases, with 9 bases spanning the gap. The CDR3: CASSPSGRETQYF. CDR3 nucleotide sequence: TGTGCCAGCTCACCATCAGGGCGGGAGACCCAGTACTTC.